This record concerns one TCR beta chain sequence. Cohorts were assigned according to the clinical history that participants reported. Data came from immunoSEQ multiplex PCR; TCRdb stores just in-frame clones and leaves some out. The sample yields 400,000 to 550,000 clones, 87% seen once. This sample is drawn from a study of blood T cell repertoires in COVID-19. This CDR3 contains 13 residues. V was pared by 0 bases and J by 8 bases, with 8 bases between. The V gene's germline CDR1 is SEHNR and CDR2 FQNEAQ (reference sequence). The TCR was taken from a woman between 18 and 30 years old with acute COVID-19. The sample was PBMCs or T cells enriched from blood (not recorded which). The gene calls are TRBV7-9 and TRBJ1-3; the D is unclear. The DNA for the CDR3 is TGTGCCAGCAGCTTAGCTGCCGCGGACACCATATATTTT. Its protein product is CASSLAAADTIYF.